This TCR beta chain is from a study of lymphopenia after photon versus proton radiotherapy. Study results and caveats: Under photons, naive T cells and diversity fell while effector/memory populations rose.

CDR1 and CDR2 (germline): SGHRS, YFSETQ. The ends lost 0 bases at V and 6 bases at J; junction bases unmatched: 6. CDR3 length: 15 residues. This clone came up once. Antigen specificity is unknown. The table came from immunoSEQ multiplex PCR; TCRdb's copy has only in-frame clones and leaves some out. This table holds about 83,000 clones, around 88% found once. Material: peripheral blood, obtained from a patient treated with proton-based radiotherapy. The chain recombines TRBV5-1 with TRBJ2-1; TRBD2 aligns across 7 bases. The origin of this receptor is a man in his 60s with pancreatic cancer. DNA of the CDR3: TGCGCCAGCAGCTTGGAGTTAGCGGGCCCCAATGAGCAGTTCTTC. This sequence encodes CASSLELAGPNEQFF.